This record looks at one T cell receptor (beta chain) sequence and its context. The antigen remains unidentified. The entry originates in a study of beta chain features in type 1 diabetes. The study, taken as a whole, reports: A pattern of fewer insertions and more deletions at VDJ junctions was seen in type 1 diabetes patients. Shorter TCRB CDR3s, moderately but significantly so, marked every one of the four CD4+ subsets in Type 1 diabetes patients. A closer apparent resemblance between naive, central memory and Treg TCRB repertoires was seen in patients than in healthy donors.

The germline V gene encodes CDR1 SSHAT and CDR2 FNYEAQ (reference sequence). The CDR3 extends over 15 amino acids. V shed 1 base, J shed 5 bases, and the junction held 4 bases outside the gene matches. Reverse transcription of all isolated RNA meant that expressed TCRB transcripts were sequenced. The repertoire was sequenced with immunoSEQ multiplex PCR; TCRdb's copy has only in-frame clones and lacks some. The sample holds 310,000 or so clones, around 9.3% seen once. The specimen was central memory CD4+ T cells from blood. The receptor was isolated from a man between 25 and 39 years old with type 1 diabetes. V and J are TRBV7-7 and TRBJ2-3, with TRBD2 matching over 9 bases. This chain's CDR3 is CASSLVAGAEDTQYF. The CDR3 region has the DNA TGTGCCAGCAGCTTAGTAGCGGGGGCGGAAGATACGCAGTATTTT. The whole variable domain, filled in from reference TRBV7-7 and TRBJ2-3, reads GAGVSQSPRYKVTKRGQDVTLRCDPISSHATLYWYQQALGQGPEFLTYFNYEAQPDKSGLPSDRFSAERPEGSISTLTIQRTEQRDSAMYRCASSLVAGAEDTQYFGPGTRLTVL.